This entry lists 6 T cell receptor beta chains sequenced from one sample in a study of response to subunit inactivated influenza vaccine. In TCRdb, the RT-PCR reads were re-called with MiXCR into one record per CDR3 protein. This table holds more than 700,000 distinct CDR3 sequences, approximately 21% found once. The material sequenced was PBMCs from blood, taken roughly 5 days after vaccination. Receptors originate from a man aged 45-65 years who received an inactivated influenza vaccine.

Comments on this clonotype: Mismatch with germline at one junction end may stem from a read error. The V gene is TRBV30, the J gene TRBJ2-2, with D perhaps matching TRBD2 (6 bases). The CDR3 length is 14 residues. Germline V gene sequence: CDR1 GTSNPN, CDR2 SVGIG (reference sequence). Written as DNA, the CDR3 is TGTGCCTGGAGTGTACAGGCGGGGTCCGGGGAGCTGCTTTTT. It specifies CAWSVQAGSGELLF.

The chain links TRBV6-2 or TRBV6-3 to TRBJ2-7; D is perhaps TRBD2 (6 bases). Germline assignment: CDR1 MNHEY and CDR2 SVGEGT. CDR3 size: 13 residues. The V end lost 2 bases, the J end lost 3 bases, and 8 bases lay between the germline ends. The CDR3 loop is CASSYGGFYEQYF. Written as DNA, the CDR3 is TGTGCCAGCAGTTACGGGGGGTTCTACGAGCAGTACTTC.

J is TRBJ2-3 and V is TRBV20-1; TRBD1 might be the D (6 bases). CDR3 length equals 16 residues. The V gene lost 3 bases and the J gene lost 3 bases, with 19 bases spanning the gap. Germline V lookup: CDR1 DFQATT, CDR2 SNEGSKA (reference sequence). The CDR3 reads CSARGDGRGRTDTQYF. The DNA of the CDR3 is TGCAGTGCTAGGGGAGACGGCAGGGGCAGGACAGATACGCAGTATTTT.

This clonotype was seen a handful of times. CDR3 residues: CASSLRGQLYNSPLHF. CDR3 sequence (DNA): TGCGCCAGCAGCTTACGGGGCCAGCTTTATAATTCACCCCTCCACTTT. This rearrangement joins TRBV5-1 to TRBJ1-6; weak D call: TRBD1 (5 bases). V lost 2 bases and J 4 bases, leaving 13 bases between the germline ends. The V gene's germline CDR1 is SGHRS and CDR2 YFSETQ. The CDR3 is 16 residues long. The full variable domain, in which reference TRBV5-1 and TRBJ1-6 provide the parts outside the CDR3, is KAGVTQTPRYLIKTRGQQVTLSCSPISGHRSVSWYQQTPGQGLQFLFEYFSETQRNKGNFPGRFSGRQFSNSRSEMNVSTLELGDSALYLCASSLRGQLYNSPLHFGNGTRLTVT.

The chain is built from TRBV4-1 and TRBJ1-5, with a weak D call TRBD1 (6 bases). V was pared by 4 bases and J by 2 bases, with 12 bases between. Germline assignment: CDR1 MGHRA and CDR2 YSYEKL. The CDR3 spans 15 residues. CDR3 sequence: CASSPRDIGNQPQHF. CDR3 sequence (DNA): TGCGCCAGCAGCCCGCGGGACATTGGCAATCAGCCCCAGCATTTT.

This clonotype was seen repeatedly, ten times or more. The junction departs from the called germline gene at one end, perhaps through a read error. V and J are TRBV5-6 and TRBJ1-1, with 7 bases matching TRBD1. CDR3 size: 15 residues. The germline V gene has CDR1 SGHDT and CDR2 YYEEEE. CDR3 sequence (DNA): TGTGCGAGCAGGGGGAAACTGGGGAGGAACACTGAAGCTTTCTTT. Its protein product is CASRGKLGRNTEAFF.